Shown below are 25 T cell receptor beta chains from a single sample sequenced in a study of blood T cells in healthy people across ages. For the second PCR, which ran for about 7 to 11 cycles, a sample-barcoded 5' primer and a J-beta primer mix were used. TCRdb fed the 5' RACE reads into MiXCR, producing one record per CDR3 protein. The sample shows around 780,000 distinct CDR3 sequences, around three fifths of them seen only once. Sequenced sample: blood. The receptor set was obtained from a man aged 35 to 55 in good health.

This clonotype was recorded once. In DNA form, the CDR3 reads TGTGCCATCAGGCTAGGCGGGGGGGGACCTGAAGATACGCAGTATTTT. This codes for CAIRLGGGGPEDTQYF. This rearrangement joins TRBV10-3 to TRBJ2-3; 9 bases agree with TRBD2. With 6 bases clipped from V and 5 bases from J, the junction kept 12 bases outside the gene matches. From germline, CDR1 is ENHRY and CDR2 SYGVKD. This CDR3 has 16 residues.

The rearrangement uses TRBV5-4 and TRBJ2-4; D not certain. Trimming took off 4 bases at V and 1 base at J, with 15 bases between the two ends. The CDR3 length is 16 residues. Germline V gives CDR1 SGHNT, CDR2 YYREEE (reference sequence). The CDR3, as DNA: TGTGCCAGCAGCCTGGCTAGGGTGGGGGCCAAAAACATTCAGTACTTC. Protein sequence: CASSLARVGAKNIQYF.

The chain links TRBV11-1 to TRBJ2-7; D is unresolved. The DNA end lines up better with TRBJ2-5; the J call may be wrong. CDR1 and CDR2 from the germline V gene are SGHAT and FQDESV (reference sequence). The CDR3 has 13 residues. CDR3 in amino acids: CASSLEARGTQYF. In DNA form, the CDR3 reads TGTGCCAGCAGCTTAGAAGCCCGCGGGACCCAGTACTTC.

This rearrangement joins TRBV6-5 to TRBJ1-4; D is possibly TRBD1 (6 bases). V lost 7 bases, J lost 7 bases, and 19 bases lay in between. This CDR3 comprises 15 residues. Per germline, CDR1 MNHEY and CDR2 SVGAGI. CDR3 coding DNA: TGTGCCAGCAACTCGGGGGGCCTGTGGGGTGAAAAACTGTTTTTT. It yields the protein CASNSGGLWGEKLFF.

J is TRBJ1-2 and V is TRBV21-1; TRBD1, the D gene given by the table, was not confirmed from the DNA. TRBV21-1 is classified as a pseudogene. This CDR3 comprises 15 residues. This chain's CDR3 is CASSPIPGHGRGYTF. CDR3 coding DNA: TGTGCCAGCAGCCCGATCCCGGGACACGGTCGTGGCTACACCTTC.

V usage is TRBV5-1 and J usage is TRBJ2-2, with D possibly being TRBD1 (6 bases). The V end lost 6 bases, the J end lost 0 bases, and 12 bases lay between the germline ends. The CDR3 extends over 15 amino acids. CDR1 and CDR2 (germline): SGHRS, YFSETQ. CDR3 in amino acids: CASTSYRANTGELFF. CDR3 sequence (DNA): TGCGCCAGCACCTCTTACAGGGCGAACACCGGGGAGCTGTTTTTT.

The V call is TRBV7-9, the J call TRBJ2-5, with 8 bases that match TRBD1. There are 15 residues in the CDR3. V was clipped by 4 bases and J by 7 bases; unmatched bases: 11. In germline, CDR1 is SEHNR, CDR2 FQNEAQ (reference sequence). CDR3 nucleotides: TGTGCCAGCAGCTGGGGGACAGGAGTCCTTGGGACCCAGTACTTC. Translation: CASSWGTGVLGTQYF.

Here the CDR3 reads CASSPGQVPTDTQYF. CDR3 sequence (DNA): TGTGCCAGCAGCCCGGGACAGGTCCCCACAGATACGCAGTATTTT. The V and J genes are TRBV27 and TRBJ2-3; TRBD1 matches at 8 bases. J lost 2 bases, V lost 6 bases, and 7 bases had no gene match. Germline-derived CDR1 and CDR2 are MNHEY and SMNVEV (reference sequence). The CDR3 loop spans 15 amino acids.

The V call is TRBV7-2, the J call TRBJ2-1, with TRBD2 identical over 9 bases. Losses at the gene ends were 5 bases for V and 0 bases for J; bases not matched to a gene: 17. The CDR3 sequence is 20 residues long. Germline CDR1 is SGHTA and CDR2 is FQGNSA. The CDR3 DNA reads as TGTGCCAGCAGCGCTCCTCGGGGCGCTAGCGGGAAGTACTCCTACAATGAGCAGTTCTTC. It is translated as CASSAPRGASGKYSYNEQFF.

This clonotype has only one observation. The chain couples TRBV6-1 to TRBJ1-2; 9 bases align to TRBD1. The germline CDR1 and CDR2 sequences are MNHNS and SASEGT. V dropped 6 bases and J dropped 0; count of bases not matched to a gene: 8. This CDR3 has 16 residues. The CDR3 loop reads CASSSGGDRANYGYTF. DNA for the CDR3: TGTGCCAGCAGCTCGGGAGGGGACAGGGCTAACTATGGCTACACCTTC.

The chain has TRBV5-1 and TRBJ2-6, with 8 bases aligning to TRBD1. Germline trimming cut 3 bases from V and 2 bases from J; bases unmatched to any gene: 10. CDR3 length equals 18 residues. Germline V gene lookup returns CDR1 SGHRS and CDR2 YFSETQ. The CDR3 nucleotides read TGCGCCAGCAGCTGGACAGGGATCTCAATCCCTGGGGCCAACGTCCTGACTTTC. Encoded protein: CASSWTGISIPGANVLTF.

This clonotype has a handful of counts. This sequence may be a read error, since a much larger clone differs from it by one base. This chain links TRBV11-3 with TRBJ2-7; TRBD2 agrees at 7 bases. Trimming at V came to 6 bases and at J to 0 bases, leaving 2 bases not matched to a gene. This CDR3 has 13 residues. Per germline, CDR1 SGHNT and CDR2 YENEEA. The CDR3 DNA sequence: TGTGCCAGCAGGCGCGGGAGCTCCTACGAGCAGTACTTC. It encodes CASRRGSSYEQYF.

The chain uses TRBV12-3 or TRBV12-4 and TRBJ1-4, with 7 bases matching TRBD1. V lost 6 bases to trimming and J lost 12 bases; unmatched junction nucleotides: 16. The CDR3 is 15 residues long. The CDR3 reads CASRPTGTDMSELFF. The CDR3 DNA reads as TGTGCCAGCAGACCCACCGGGACAGATATGTCAGAACTGTTTTTT.

This clonotype came up a few times. The chain has TRBV12-3 or TRBV12-4 and TRBJ1-2; no reliable D call. The CDR3 runs 12 residues. V was pared by 3 bases and J by 13 bases, with 15 bases between. Here the CDR3 DNA reads TGTGCCAGCAGTTTCTCGGAGGGTCGTTTCACCTTC. Residues: CASSFSEGRFTF.

The rearrangement joins TRBV20-1 to TRBJ2-1; 13 positions match TRBD2. J gave up 0 bases and V 4 bases, and 9 bases lay outside the gene matches. This CDR3 comprises 18 residues. Germline V gene sequence: CDR1 DFQATT, CDR2 SNEGSKA (reference sequence). CDR3 protein: CSANSGTSGTSSYNEQFF. The DNA for the CDR3 is TGCAGTGCTAACTCCGGGACTAGCGGGACCAGCTCCTACAATGAGCAGTTCTTC.

This clonotype occurred a few times. The chain joins TRBV7-2 to TRBJ1-1; 10 nucleotides match TRBD1. V shed 5 bases, J shed 4 bases, and the junction held 7 bases outside the gene matches. The CDR3 sequence is 15 residues long. The germline V gene has CDR1 SGHTA and CDR2 FQGNSA. This chain's CDR3 is CASSPKTGGFTEAFF. DNA for the CDR3: TGTGCCAGCAGCCCTAAGACAGGGGGCTTCACTGAAGCTTTCTTT.

The V and J genes are TRBV13 and TRBJ2-7; 7 nucleotides match TRBD1. This CDR3 contains 13 residues. The V and J ends lost 6 bases and 5 bases, in that order; junction bases with no gene match: 7. CDR1 is PRHDT and CDR2 is FYEKMQ in the germline V gene (reference sequence). CDR3 nucleotide sequence: TGTGCCAGCAGGACAGGGCATGTGGACGAGCAGTACTTC. Residues: CASRTGHVDEQYF.

This clonotype came up once. This sequence joins TRBV28 and TRBJ2-1; TRBD2 agrees at 9 bases. The V and J ends lost 2 bases and 5 bases, in that order; junction bases with no gene match: 10. The V gene's germline CDR1 is MDHEN and CDR2 SYDVKM. The CDR3 length is 17 residues. In DNA, the CDR3 is TGTGCCAGCAGTTTAACGATGGGCGGGGGGGCCGACAATGAGCAGTTCTTC. Translation gives CASSLTMGGGADNEQFF.

This clonotype has a handful of counts. The DNA of the CDR3 is TGTGCCAGCAGTCCCGCCAGCGGGGGCACCGGGGAGCTGTTTTTT. It yields the protein CASSPASGGTGELFF. The J gene is TRBJ2-2, the V gene TRBV12-3 or TRBV12-4; TRBD2 aligns across 8 bases. Trimming cost V 5 bases and J 4 bases; bases outside gene matches: 6. The length of the CDR3 is 15 residues.

The V call is TRBV5-1, the J call TRBJ2-5; no reliable D call. The DNA end favors TRBJ2-7, so the J call may be wrong. Germline V gives CDR1 SGHRS, CDR2 YFSETQ. The CDR3 loop spans 13 amino acids. CDR3 region: CASQPLRADEQYF. In DNA, the CDR3 is TGCGCCAGCCAACCCCTCCGGGCGGACGAGCAGTACTTC.

This clonotype was observed a handful of times. For the CDR3, the DNA is TGTGCCACCAGCAGAGATATCGGGACACCTCAGCCCCAGCATTTT. Its protein is CATSRDIGTPQPQHF. This chain links TRBV15 with TRBJ1-5; a possible D gene is TRBD1 (6 bases). Germline V gene lookup returns CDR1 LNHNV and CDR2 YYDKDF (reference sequence). The CDR3 is 15 residues long. With 0 bases removed from V and 6 bases from J, the gap between germline ends came to 12 bases.

The chain recombines TRBV7-2 with TRBJ1-1; D is uncertain. This CDR3 is built from 15 residues. V lost 2 bases and J lost 4, with 14 bases in between. Germline assignment: CDR1 SGHTA and CDR2 FQGNSA. The CDR3: CASSLTLEWGTEAFF. In nucleotides, the CDR3 is TGTGCCAGCAGCTTAACACTTGAGTGGGGCACTGAAGCTTTCTTT.

The chain is built from TRBV7-9 and TRBJ2-5, with D tentatively TRBD2 (5 bases). CDR3 size: 12 residues. V shed 3 bases and J shed 9 bases, with 11 bases lying between them. Germline CDR1 reads SEHNR; CDR2 reads FQNEAQ (reference sequence). CDR3: CASSFRTGAQYF. The CDR3 DNA sequence: TGTGCCAGCAGCTTCAGGACCGGGGCCCAGTACTTC.

This clonotype was recorded a few times. This sequence joins TRBV4-2 and TRBJ2-3; the match to TRBD2 covers 7 bases. The CDR3 runs to 15 residues. Germline V gene sequence: CDR1 LGHNA, CDR2 YNFKEQ. J gave up 2 bases and V 4 bases, and 6 bases lay outside the gene matches. CDR3 region: CASSLERGITDTQYF. In nucleotides, the CDR3 is TGTGCCAGCAGCCTCGAGCGGGGTATCACAGATACGCAGTATTTT.

This chain links TRBV20-1 with TRBJ2-7; D is uncertain. The V end was cut by 3 bases, the J end by 2 bases, with 14 bases between. The CDR3 is made up of 14 amino acids. Germline V gene data show CDR1 as DFQATT and CDR2 as SNEGSKA (reference sequence). The CDR3 spells CSARAKLGTYEQYF. In DNA, the CDR3 is TGCAGTGCTAGGGCTAAACTGGGGACCTACGAGCAGTACTTC.